The present T cell receptor (beta chain) was sequenced within a study of CD8+CD57+ T cells in acquired aplastic anemia (dated by TCRdb to the late 2010s). Regarding the study in general: DNA extracted from sorted CD4+ and CD8+ cells had a mean of about 3 ug, with a range of roughly 0.17 to 27.4 ug. For healthy donor samples, the average read count was around 10 million for CD4+ cells and roughly 12 million for CD8+ cells.

Genomic DNA was used as template for profiling of TCR beta VDJ combinations and CDR3 sequences. TCR repertoire sequencing was run on an Illumina HiSeq 2000. Regarding the original processing steps: Repertoire assessment relied on Simpson's diversity index, CDR3 size and DJ length profiles, and TRBV/TRBJ rearrangement plots. The immunodominant clone was defined as the most abundant DNA sequence in deep sequencing data. CDR3 amino acid sequences were checked for sharing across subjects and were also compared against the VDJdb database and published repertoires. TCRdb ran its own pipeline on the public reads, namely fastp trimming at Q25 and MiXCR clone calling, and kept in-frame beta chains. Identical CDR3 protein sequences are pooled into one entry, listed with their most common genes and DNA. The authors' filters were not applied to this entry. The sample table lists 200,000 to 250,000 distinct CDR3 sequences, about a third of them with a count of one. 1% to 1.3% of the sample is in the top ten clones.

Ends trimmed: V by 5 bases, J by 7 bases; bases unmatched to a gene: 9. The germline V gene supplies CDR1 SNHLY and CDR2 FYNNEI. The CDR3 sequence holds 15 residues, the cysteine and phenylalanine included. Just the 45-base CDR3 DNA is kept, in frame starting at base 1. TCR repertoires of sorted CD4+ and CD8+ blood T cells from severe aplastic anemia patients and healthy subjects were deep-sequenced in the study. Ficoll-Paque density gradient centrifugation was used to isolate peripheral blood mononuclear cells. Before DNA extraction, CD4+ and CD8+ T cells were sorted by FACS or by magnetic beads. Points on this clonotype: Its antigen is currently not known. Per-base qualities were not stored, and no clone one base away is much larger.

Results and caveats for the whole study, not just this receptor: No significant difference in CD8+ Simpson's diversity was found between patients and healthy controls (P=0.060). Although roughly 29 CD8+ CDR3 sequences were shared by patients and controls, these sequences appeared highly expressed in patients and within the immunodominant clones of patients.

Sequenced input: sorted CD4+, CD8+, or CD8+CD57+ T cells (not recorded which) from PBMCs. The V gene is TRBV2 and the J gene is TRBJ1-1; 11 bases in the middle match TRBD1. The clonotype originates from a human donor in good health, serving as a control. DNA sequence: TGTGCCAGCAGTTACATCGGACAGGGGGCGGGTGAAGCTTTCTTT. It specifies CASSYIGQGAGEAFF.